This T cell receptor (beta chain) was retrieved from a study of patients and donors after allogeneic stem cell transplantation. This clonotype was observed once. One entry per CDR3 protein, called by TCRdb with MiXCR from the RT-PCR reads. This sample yields approximately 200,000 distinct CDR3 sequences, of which around 41% are seen a single time; about 35% belongs to the top ten. The sequenced sample consisted of blood, either unsorted or a sorted T cell fraction (not recorded which). The sequence was obtained from a human donor who was either an allogeneic HSCT recipient or a stem cell or donor lymphocyte infusion donor (not recorded which). It is not recorded whose cells these are; they may come from a transplant donor.

The DNA of the CDR3 is TGTGCCAGCAGTTTCGGACATAAGACTGAAGCTTTCTTT. Its protein is CASSFGHKTEAFF. The chain employs TRBV12-3 or TRBV12-4 and TRBJ1-1; TRBD1 might be the D (5 bases). V shed 3 bases and J shed 5 bases, with 10 bases lying between them. This CDR3 has 13 amino acids.